The rows below give T cell receptor beta chains drawn from one sample of a study of blood T cell repertoires in COVID-19. Profiling relied on immunoSEQ multiplex PCR, and the TCRdb table lists in-frame clones only, not all of them. Here the sample spans 65,000 to 85,000 clones, roughly 87% being singletons. Sequencing was done on a sample of peripheral blood. These receptors came from a woman younger than 35 with acute or convalescent COVID-19. CDR3s leave out the opening cysteine and the closing phenylalanine or tryptophan.

V	J	length	CDR3
TRBV18	TRBJ1-3	12	ASSPPNSGNTIY
TRBV10-3	TRBJ2-1	15	AISESRGTGFYNEQF
TRBV6-5	TRBJ1-4	13	ASSYRRGPNEKLF
TRBV3-1/TRBV3-2	TRBJ2-4	12	ASSQRRAKNIQY
TRBV5-6	TRBJ1-2	12	ASSLGQGARGYT
TRBV4-1	TRBJ1-1	12	ASSQEGTNTEAF
TRBV7-9	TRBJ2-6	15	ASSLGRLAEGANVLT
TRBV12-5	TRBJ1-5	13	ASGTAGAGNQPQH
TRBV27	TRBJ1-5	14	ASSLSGVNSNQPQH
TRBV20-1	TRBJ2-7	12	SASNRQGVYEQY
TRBV5-4	TRBJ2-1	13	ASSLSLAGDNEQF
TRBV28	TRBJ2-7	12	ASTPGTGAYEQY
TRBV27	TRBJ1-5	12	ASSPGTGGQPQH
TRBV4-3	TRBJ1-4	12	ASSQRQGGEKLF
TRBV27	TRBJ2-3	14	ASSPGGQGFTDTQY
TRBV19	TRBJ1-2	13	ASTDAGGFGYGYT
TRBV28	TRBJ1-1	12	ASSGPAGNTEAF
TRBV5-6	TRBJ1-2	12	ASSLEQGARGYT
TRBV25-1	TRBJ1-4	12	ASRGLIPNEKLF
TRBV7-2	TRBJ2-3	12	ASSSTGSTDTQY
TRBV2	TRBJ2-7	12	ASSEQGASYEQY
TRBV25-1	TRBJ1-2	13	ASSETKDTVDGYT
TRBV7-9	TRBJ2-2	11	ASREGNTGELF
TRBV15	TRBJ2-7	12	ATSRDSRVHEQY
TRBV5-6	TRBJ2-1	13	ASTKDRDRYNEQF